This entry describes one TCR beta chain. Its antigen remains unknown. The identical CDR3 is also encoded by other nucleotide sequences in the sample. This entry belongs to a study of beta chain features in type 1 diabetes. Study observations and caveats: A moderate, significant TCRB CDR3 shortening appeared in type 1 diabetes across four CD4+ subsets.

The investigators reverse transcribed all of the isolated RNA, so they sequenced expressed TCRB transcripts. TCRdb's copy holds only in-frame clones and misses some; the assay was immunoSEQ multiplex PCR. The data contain around 500,000 clones, roughly 10% of them singletons. The CDR3 totals 14 residues. Trimming removed 0 bases at V and 2 bases at J, with 7 bases between. Germline-derived CDR1 and CDR2 are SGHTA and FQGNSA. Input material: naive CD4+ T cells from blood. The V gene is TRBV7-2, the J gene TRBJ2-5; D gene unclear. The receptor's source is a woman under 30 in good health. The CDR3: CASSLAGVQETQYF. CDR3 nucleotides: TGTGCCAGCAGCTTAGCGGGTGTGCAAGAGACCCAGTACTTC.